The next 21 T cell receptor beta chains were all read from a single sample in a study of regulatory T cells in long-lasting Graves disease. Stated time point: newly diagnosed GD, antithyroid drugs for less than 3 months. The TCR library was made from RNA extracted from PBMCs. Investigators prepared the TCR beta libraries by applying iRepertoire HTBI primers and Arm-PCR of CDR3 regions. TCRdb ran MiXCR on the multiplex PCR reads and lists one entry per CDR3 protein. The table has 350,000 to 500,000 distinct CDR3 sequences, around 13% seen once. The sample was also reused in another study, on T cells in Graves' hyperthyroidism and ophthalmopathy.

The specimen comprised peripheral blood mononuclear cells (PBMCs), sampled at new diagnosis, from a patient treated with antithyroid drugs. Receptors originate from a woman aged 45 to 65 with Graves disease.

The chain has TRBV6-2 or TRBV6-3 and TRBJ2-3, with 7 bases fitting TRBD1. The CDR3 runs to 15 residues. The ends lost 6 bases at V and 1 base at J; junction bases unmatched: 7. CDR1 is MNHEY and CDR2 is SVGEGT in the germline V gene. CDR3 sequence reads: CASRENRGGTDTQYF. CDR3 in DNA: TGTGCCAGCAGGGAGAACAGGGGAGGCACAGATACGCAGTATTTT.

This clonotype was counted many times. The chain joins TRBV7-8 to TRBJ2-1; D not certain. V was clipped by 4 bases and J by 0 bases, with 13 bases between them. This CDR3 comprises 16 residues. CDR1 and CDR2 (germline): SGHVS, FQNEAQ. The CDR3 here is CASSSEGGSSYNEQFF. DNA of the CDR3: TGTGCCAGCAGCTCCGAAGGCGGCTCCTCCTACAATGAGCAGTTCTTC. The complete variable domain, with remaining parts taken from reference TRBV7-8 and TRBJ2-1, reads GAGVSQSPRYKVAKRGQDVALRCDPISGHVSLFWYQQALGQGPEFLTYFQNEAQLDKSGLPSDRFFAERPEGSVSTLKIQRTQQEDSAVYLCASSSEGGSSYNEQFFGPGTRLTVL.

This clonotype was counted at least ten times. The chain has TRBV20-1 and TRBJ1-5; TRBD1 agrees at 10 bases. This CDR3 has 15 residues. V shed 6 bases, J shed 0 bases, and the junction held 5 bases outside the gene matches. Germline values: CDR1 DFQATT, CDR2 SNEGSKA (reference sequence). DNA of the CDR3: TGCAGTGCCGAGGGACAGGGGACTAGCAATCAGCCCCAGCATTTT. This gives the protein CSAEGQGTSNQPQHF.

This clonotype came up many times. J is TRBJ2-1 and V is TRBV2; 8 bases fit TRBD2. The germline V gene has CDR1 SNHLY and CDR2 FYNNEI. This CDR3 spans 13 amino acids. V gave up 8 bases and J gave up 4 bases; unmatched junction bases: 4. In nucleotides, the CDR3 is TGTGCCAGCTTCACGGGAGGGTACAATGAGCAGTTCTTC. This sequence encodes CASFTGGYNEQFF.

This clonotype was counted only a few times. The chain links TRBV5-1 to TRBJ2-7; 10 nucleotides align to TRBD2. Germline CDR1 SGHRS, CDR2 YFSETQ. V trimming: 3 bases; J trimming: 3 bases; junction bases outside the gene matches: 12. The CDR3 contains 17 residues. The CDR3 here is CASSSKREGSQLYEQYF. CDR3 DNA sequence: TGCGCCAGCAGCTCGAAGCGGGAGGGCTCGCAGCTCTACGAGCAGTACTTC.

This clonotype was seen a handful of times. The genes are TRBV28 and TRBJ1-5, with TRBD1 matching 9 bases. The CDR3 has 16 residues. Germline loops: CDR1 MDHEN, CDR2 SYDVKM. The J segment lost 6 bases and the V segment lost 2 bases, leaving 8 bases of the junction unmatched. CDR3 nucleotide sequence: TGTGCCAGCAGTTTAGTCGTGGACAGGGGTAGTCAGCCCCAGCATTTT. This encodes CASSLVVDRGSQPQHF.

The genes are TRBV5-1 and TRBJ2-5, with a weak D call TRBD1 (6 bases). The CDR3 runs to 15 residues. V was shortened by 3 bases and J by 1 base, with 13 bases between the two germline ends. The germline CDR1 and CDR2 sequences are SGHRS and YFSETQ. This CDR3 is CASSSYRATQETQYF. The CDR3 nucleotides are TGCGCCAGCAGCTCCTACAGGGCGACCCAAGAGACCCAGTACTTC.

This clonotype was counted at least ten times. The chain uses TRBV5-1 and TRBJ1-1; D perhaps matches TRBD1 (5 bases). V was cut by 4 bases and J by 3 bases, with 13 bases left in between. The CDR3 loop spans 14 amino acids. Germline assignment: CDR1 SGHRS and CDR2 YFSETQ. CDR3 nucleotide sequence: TGCGCCAGCAGCGGAGGGGTTTTGGACACTGAAGCTTTCTTT. This codes for CASSGGVLDTEAFF.

This clonotype was picked up many times. This chain joins TRBV5-1 and TRBJ2-7; tentative D call: TRBD1 (6 bases). CDR3 length: 16 residues. CDR1 and CDR2 from the germline V gene are SGHRS and YFSETQ. Between the trimmed V and J ends, which lost 0 bases and 0 bases, there was a span of 13 bases. The CDR3 coding sequence is TGCGCCAGCAGCTTGGAATCGGACAGCCACTCCTACGAGCAGTACTTC. It encodes CASSLESDSHSYEQYF.

The rearrangement links TRBV3-1 to TRBJ1-4; no reliable D call. The V end lost 2 bases, the J end lost 11 bases, and 12 bases lay between the germline ends. This CDR3 region has 13 residues. From germline, CDR1 is LGHDT and CDR2 YNNKEL (reference sequence). CDR3 in DNA: TGTGCCAGCAGCCAAATTTTAGGAAGGAAACTGTTTTTT. It codes for CASSQILGRKLFF.

The chain uses TRBV12-3 or TRBV12-4 and TRBJ2-5; D is ambiguous. Trimming took off 3 bases at V and 1 base at J, with 9 bases between the two ends. The CDR3 runs 14 residues. Here the CDR3 DNA reads TGTGCCAGCAGTTTGCGACTTATCCAAGAGACCCAGTACTTC. Translating gives CASSLRLIQETQYF.

In its sample, this clonotype was seen many times. The V call is TRBV30, the J call TRBJ1-4; no clear D gene. Germline CDR1 reads GTSNPN; CDR2 reads SVGIG (reference sequence). Trimming cost V 5 bases and J 0 bases, with 10 bases left between them. CDR3 size: 14 residues. CDR3 nucleotide sequence: TGTGCCTGGGACGTGACCGCAACTAATGAAAAACTGTTTTTT. Translating it yields CAWDVTATNEKLFF. The full variable domain, with the rest looked up from reference TRBV30 and TRBJ1-4, is SQTIHQWPATLVQPVGSPLSLECTVEGTSNPNLYWYRQAAGRGLQLLFYSVGIGQISSEVPQNLSASRPQDRQFILSSKKLLLSDSGFYLCAWDVTATNEKLFFGSGTQLSVL.

This clonotype has only a few counts. This chain joins TRBV19 and TRBJ2-7; 8 bases are a match to TRBD2. V lost 7 bases, J lost 0 bases, and 2 bases stayed unmatched. This CDR3 region has 13 residues. Germline CDR1 reads LNHDA; CDR2 reads SQIVND (reference sequence). The CDR3 DNA is TGTGCCAGTAAAAGCGGGAGCTCCTACGAGCAGTACTTC. It is translated as CASKSGSSYEQYF.

The chain recombines TRBV12-3 or TRBV12-4 with TRBJ1-3; D possibly corresponds to TRBD1 (5 bases). Trimming took 7 bases from V and 0 from J, leaving 10 bases between them. There are 14 residues in the CDR3. CDR3 nucleotides: TGTGCCAGCAACCGGGGGGTCTCTGGAAACACCATATATTTT. Protein: CASNRGVSGNTIYF.

In this sample, this clonotype turned up many times. This chain links TRBV11-2 with TRBJ2-2; 8 bases align to TRBD1. This CDR3 region has 16 residues. Germline loops: CDR1 SGHAT, CDR2 FQNNGV. J lost 3 bases, V lost 1 base, and 4 bases had no gene match. CDR3 nucleotide sequence: TGTGCCAGCAGCTTAGCCCCGACAGGGGACACCGGGGAGCTGTTTTTT. Translated, it gives CASSLAPTGDTGELFF.

This clonotype was picked up many times. The gene calls are TRBV19 and TRBJ2-2, with 10 bases identical to TRBD2. CDR1 is LNHDA and CDR2 is SQIVND in the germline V gene (reference sequence). The length of the CDR3 is 17 residues. V shed 0 bases, J shed 7 bases, and the junction held 8 bases outside the gene matches. This CDR3 is CASSIDGLAETGGELFF. CDR3 nucleotide sequence: TGTGCCAGTAGTATAGATGGACTAGCGGAGACCGGCGGGGAGCTGTTTTTT.

This clonotype was recorded many times. The chain uses TRBV6-5 and TRBJ1-5; 7 bases agree with TRBD1. Germline V CDR1 and CDR2: MNHEY, SVGAGI. J gave up 7 bases and V 4 bases, and 4 bases lay outside the gene matches. The CDR3 consists of 13 residues. CDR3 amino acids: CASSLQGRQPQHF. CDR3 DNA sequence: TGTGCCAGCAGTTTACAGGGGCGCCAGCCCCAGCATTTT.

This clonotype turned up a few times. The CDR3 carries no conserved terminal phenylalanine or tryptophan, so it likely arises from a read error. This chain uses TRBV20-1 with TRBJ1-6; 7 bases are shared with TRBD1. Germline V gene data show CDR1 as DFQATT and CDR2 as SNEGSKA (reference sequence). Losses at the gene ends were 0 bases for V and 3 bases for J; bases not matched to a gene: 5. The CDR3 extends over 16 amino acids. For the CDR3, the DNA is TGCAGTGCTAGAGATATCGCAGGGGGCTATAATTCACCCCTCCACTTG. Its protein is CSARDIAGGYNSPLHL.

The chain is built from TRBV19 and TRBJ1-2; 7 nucleotides match TRBD1. In germline, CDR1 is LNHDA, CDR2 SQIVND (reference sequence). The CDR3 is 17 residues long. The V gene end was trimmed by 10 bases and the J gene end by 6 bases; junction bases not matched to a gene: 23. The CDR3 DNA reads TGTGCCACCAAGTTCCTCCCGGGGCCGACAGGGCTCGATGGCTACACCTTC. Translated: CATKFLPGPTGLDGYTF.

This clonotype was recorded at least ten times. The chain has TRBV3-1 and TRBJ2-7, with D possibly matching TRBD2 (5 bases). Germline V CDR1 and CDR2: LGHDT, YNNKEL (reference sequence). V lost 8 bases to trimming and J lost 2 bases, with 13 bases between them. CDR3 length equals 13 residues. The DNA of the CDR3 is TGTGCCAGCGGGCCCCGGGGAACCTACGAGCAGTACTTC. Its translation: CASGPRGTYEQYF.

This clonotype showed up many times. The V gene is TRBV3-1, the J gene TRBJ2-3; perhaps TRBD2 as D (6 bases). V was clipped by 3 bases and J by 2 bases, with 12 bases between them. In germline, CDR1 is LGHDT, CDR2 YNNKEL (reference sequence). There are 15 residues in the CDR3. The CDR3 sequence: CASSQLIAVTDTQYF. CDR3 coding DNA: TGTGCCAGCAGCCAGCTTATAGCGGTCACAGATACGCAGTATTTT.